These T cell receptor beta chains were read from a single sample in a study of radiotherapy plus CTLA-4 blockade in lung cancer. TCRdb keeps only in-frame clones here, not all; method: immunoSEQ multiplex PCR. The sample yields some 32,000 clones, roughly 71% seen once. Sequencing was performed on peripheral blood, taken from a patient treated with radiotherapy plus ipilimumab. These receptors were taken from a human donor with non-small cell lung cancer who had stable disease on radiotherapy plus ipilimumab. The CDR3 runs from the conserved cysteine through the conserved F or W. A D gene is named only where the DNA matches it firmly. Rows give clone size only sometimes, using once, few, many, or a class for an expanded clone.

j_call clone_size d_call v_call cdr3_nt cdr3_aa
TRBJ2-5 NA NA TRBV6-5 TGTGCCAGCGGTCCAGGGTGGGGTGAGACCCAGTACTTC CASGPGWGETQYF
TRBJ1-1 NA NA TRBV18 TGTGCCAGCTCACCAGGCAGGACGCCTCTGAACACTGAAGCTTTCTTT CASSPGRTPLNTEAFF
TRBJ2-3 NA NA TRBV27 TGTGCCAGCAGTTTATGGGGCAGGACCACTAGCACAGATACGCAGTATTTT CASSLWGRTTSTDTQYF
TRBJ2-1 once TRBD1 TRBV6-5 TGTGCCAGCACTGCCGACAGGGGAACCTACAATGAGCAGTTCTTC CASTADRGTYNEQFF
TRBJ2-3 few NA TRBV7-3 TGTGCCAGCAGCTTAGCCCCCACAGATACGCAGTATTTT CASSLAPTDTQYF
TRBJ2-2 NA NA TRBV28 TGTGCCAGCAGTTTAGGACGGCCAGAGCTGTTTTTT CASSLGRPELFF
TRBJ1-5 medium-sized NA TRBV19 TGTGCCAGTAGTATCCAGGTCAATCAGCCCCAGCATTTT CASSIQVNQPQHF
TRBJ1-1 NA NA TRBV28 TGTGCCAGCAGGGTAAACGGTCCTGAAGCTTTCTTT CASRVNGPEAFF
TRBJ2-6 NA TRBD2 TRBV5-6 TGTGCCAGCACCCCGGGGGGGCGATCTGGGGCCAACGTCCTGACTTTC CASTPGGRSGANVLTF
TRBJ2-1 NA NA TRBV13 TGTGCCAGCAGCTGGGGGACCGGGACGGAGTACAATGAGCAGTTCTTC CASSWGTGTEYNEQFF
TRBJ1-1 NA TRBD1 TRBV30 TGTGCCTGGAGTGTAGACCAGGGGGCGCGGGTCCGGGCTTTCTTT CAWSVDQGARVRAFF